Detailed here is one T cell receptor (beta chain). The source of the sample is a study of blood T cell repertoires in COVID-19. Study-level information: Sources were T cells, B-cell-depleted T cells, or PBMCs; the material itself was cDNA or gDNA.

CDR3 length: 14 amino acids. Germline CDR1 is MNHNY and CDR2 is SVGAGI (reference sequence). Trimming took 7 bases from V and 9 from J; bases not matched to a gene: 8. In the original analysis: Reference gene primer amplification yielded estimated nucleated cell counts. The data were produced by immunoSEQ multiplex PCR, yet TCRdb's version contains in-frame clones alone and is incomplete. For V, J and clone size, that table is used; D and trimming come from the DNA. The sample yields around 220,000 clones, around 90% seen once. The sequenced material came from PBMCs or T cells enriched from blood (not recorded which). J is TRBJ1-6 and V is TRBV6-6, with 8 bases aligning to TRBD1. The sequence was obtained from a woman aged 25 to 45 with acute COVID-19. CDR3 in amino acids: CASIDRGSGSPLHF. The CDR3 coding sequence is TGTGCCAGCATTGACAGGGGCTCAGGTTCACCCCTCCACTTT.